These 5 T cell receptor beta chains were all obtained from the same sample, sequenced in a study of OX40 agonist ivuxolimab in advanced cancers. Assay: immunoSEQ multiplex PCR; the TCRdb copy retains only in-frame clones and omits some. The sample shows about 60,000 clones, 84% of them seen only once. Material: CD4+ or CD8+ T cells sorted from blood, obtained in a trial of the OX40 agonist ivuxolimab. All receptors come from an adult with an advanced solid tumor such as melanoma, head and neck, liver or kidney cancer.

The chain carries TRBV7-2 and TRBJ2-7; no clear D. Germline V gene data show CDR1 as SGHTA and CDR2 as FQGNSA. The length of the CDR3 is 14 residues. V lost 1 base and J 3 bases, leaving 10 bases between the germline ends. The CDR3 DNA sequence: TGTGCCAGCAGCTTAGAAAGTGGTCACTACGAGCAGTACTTC. It codes for CASSLESGHYEQYF. Drawing the rest from reference TRBV7-2 and TRBJ2-7, the complete variable domain is GAGVSQSPSNKVTEKGKDVELRCDPISGHTALYWYRQSLGQGLEFLIYFQGNSAPDKSGLPSDRFSAERTGGSVSTLTIQRTQQEDSAVYLCASSLESGHYEQYFGPGTRLTVT.

The genes are TRBV19 and TRBJ1-2; tentative D call: TRBD1 (6 bases). With 7 bases removed from V and 0 bases from J, the gap between germline ends came to 15 bases. The CDR3 extends over 15 amino acids. CDR1 and CDR2 from the germline V gene are LNHDA and SQIVND (reference sequence). The CDR3: CASTLRGAANYGYTF. Written as DNA, the CDR3 is TGTGCCAGTACCTTACGGGGGGCAGCTAACTATGGCTACACCTTC.

This chain links TRBV28 with TRBJ2-2; possibly TRBD2 for D (6 bases). V was shortened by 3 bases and J by 4 bases, with 15 bases between the two germline ends. Per germline, CDR1 MDHEN and CDR2 SYDVKM. This CDR3 comprises 16 residues. The CDR3 bases are TGTGCCAGCAGTTTTCGGGACTCCCGGGGCACCGGGGAGCTGTTTTTT. Its translation: CASSFRDSRGTGELFF.

The chain links TRBV11-2 to TRBJ1-2; TRBD1 matches 9 bases. The CDR3 runs to 14 residues. Trimming cost V 5 bases and J 5 bases; bases outside gene matches: 6. Per the germline V gene, CDR1 is SGHAT and CDR2 is FQNNGV. The CDR3 loop is CASSPGTGSYGYTF. As DNA, the CDR3 is TGTGCCAGCAGCCCCGGGACAGGGTCTTATGGCTACACCTTC.

The chain recombines TRBV7-2 with TRBJ2-7; TRBD2 matches at 8 bases. The length of the CDR3 is 14 residues. In germline, CDR1 is SGHTA, CDR2 FQGNSA. With V trimmed by 5 bases and J by 2 bases, 5 bases remained unmatched. The CDR3 loop reads CASSRGTRAYEQYF. CDR3 nucleotides: TGTGCCAGCAGCCGCGGGACTAGGGCCTACGAGCAGTACTTC.